The sequence of this TCR beta chain was determined in a study of CXCR3-negative and CXCR3-positive naive CD8 T cells. For the study at large: Each library held about 1.5 +/- 0.3 million TRB reads, roughly 150 million in total.

Notes on this clonotype: The antigen is undetermined.

Broader study findings: Whereas both naive subsets had comparably high diversity, memory CD8+ cells had much lower diversity. Fresh PBMCs went into most assays, and CXCR3 expression partly declined after cryopreservation.

UMI-labeled TRB cDNA libraries were prepared by 5' RACE. TCRdb reprocessed the 5' RACE reads; each CDR3 protein has one entry and no DNA is given. Recorded for this sample: about 120,000 distinct CDR3 sequences. Sample: naive CXCR3- CD8+ T cells from blood. Noted subset: CD45RO-CCR7+CD27+CD95- naive CD8+ T cells lacking CXCR3 (TNR3-). The source is a human donor in good health. Some clones in this sample may be carry-over from other donors' samples.

CDR3 protein: CSVEPLLPEETQYF. This chain links TRBV29-1 with TRBJ2-5; TCRdb calls TRBD2, which cannot be checked without DNA. This CDR3 has 14 residues. In germline, CDR1 is SQVTM, CDR2 ANQGSEA.